The 20 T cell receptor beta chains given below trace back to one sample, sequenced in a study of blood T cell repertoires in COVID-19. Only in-frame clones appear in the TCRdb table, and some are missing; sequencing was by immunoSEQ multiplex PCR. This sample yields over 300,000 clones, of which 86% are seen a single time; 1.6% belongs to the top ten. Source material: peripheral blood. The receptors come from a woman aged 50 to 60 with acute or convalescent COVID-19.

The V call is TRBV5-1, the J call TRBJ2-5; 9 bases align to TRBD2. J lost 4 bases, V lost 0 bases, and 7 bases had no gene match. The CDR3 is 16 residues long. Germline CDR1 and CDR2: SGHRS and YFSETQ. CDR3 sequence (DNA): TGCGCCAGCAGCTTGGGGATCGCGGGAGGGCCAGAGACCCAGTACTTC. Amino acids: CASSLGIAGGPETQYF. Using reference TRBV5-1 and TRBJ2-5 for the parts outside the CDR3, the full variable domain is KAGVTQTPRYLIKTRGQQVTLSCSPISGHRSVSWYQQTPGQGLQFLFEYFSETQRNKGNFPGRFSGRQFSNSRSEMNVSTLELGDSALYLCASSLGIAGGPETQYFGPGTRLLVL.

A remark on this clone: Other DNA sequences within the sample encode an identical CDR3. The J gene is TRBJ2-3, the V gene TRBV18, with 10 bases aligning to TRBD1. V lost 1 base to trimming and J lost 1 base; unmatched junction nucleotides: 2. This CDR3 comprises 16 residues. CDR1 KGHSH and CDR2 LQKENI come from the germline V gene. CDR3 DNA sequence: TGTGCCAGCTCACCACGGGACAGGGGCGGCACAGATACGCAGTATTTT. This sequence encodes CASSPRDRGGTDTQYF.

For the CDR3, the DNA is TGTGCCAGCAAGGGCAGTCGGACAGGGTGGAATCAGCCCCAGCATTTT. Encoded protein: CASKGSRTGWNQPQHF. The chain couples TRBV28 to TRBJ1-5, with 8 bases matching TRBD1. The germline V gene encodes CDR1 MDHEN and CDR2 SYDVKM. The length of the CDR3 is 16 residues. V lost 7 bases to trimming and J lost 4 bases; unmatched junction nucleotides: 12.

The gene calls are TRBV2 and TRBJ2-7; possible D gene TRBD2, 6 bases. V lost 6 bases and J lost 2, with 14 bases in between. The CDR3 is made up of 14 amino acids. Per the germline V gene, CDR1 is SNHLY and CDR2 is FYNNEI. The CDR3 sequence: CASSPAGRTYEQYF. The DNA for the CDR3 is TGTGCCAGCAGCCCAGCGGGCCGAACCTACGAGCAGTACTTC.

The CDR3 loop is CASSLRLDRVRGYTF. CDR3 DNA sequence: TGTGCCAGCAGCTTACGCTTGGACAGGGTGCGCGGCTACACCTTC. The chain joins TRBV7-9 to TRBJ1-2; 8 bases line up with TRBD1. Germline V CDR1 and CDR2: SEHNR, FQNEAQ (reference sequence). The CDR3 runs to 15 residues. The J segment lost 8 bases and the V segment lost 2 bases, leaving 10 bases of the junction unmatched.

V and J are TRBV5-1 and TRBJ2-5; TRBD1 aligns across 10 bases. Trimming cost V 4 bases and J 5 bases; bases outside gene matches: 8. CDR3 size: 15 residues. CDR1 SGHRS and CDR2 YFSETQ come from the germline V gene. The CDR3 is CASSPSGTGDETQYF. The CDR3 bases are TGCGCCAGCAGCCCATCCGGGACAGGGGACGAGACCCAGTACTTC.

This chain joins TRBV9 and TRBJ2-7, with D possibly TRBD1 on 8 matching bases. Trimming left V 4 bases short and J 6 bases short, with 20 bases between. Germline CDR1 reads SGDLS; CDR2 reads YYNGEE. This CDR3 has 15 residues. The CDR3 DNA sequence: TGTGCCAGCAGCAAAAACACAGGGGGGGCCGCCGAGCAGTACTTC. It codes for CASSKNTGGAAEQYF.

The chain combines TRBV10-1 with TRBJ1-5; D call uncertain. V was trimmed by 5 bases and J by 0 bases, leaving 29 bases between them. Germline assignment: CDR1 WNHNN and CDR2 SYGVQD (reference sequence). The CDR3 runs 21 residues. CDR3 DNA sequence: TGCGCCAGCAGTCAACAGTTTTCCCGTGATCGAGATCCCCTTAGCAATCAGCCCCAGCATTTT. This gives the protein CASSQQFSRDRDPLSNQPQHF.

This chain uses TRBV19 with TRBJ1-1; perhaps TRBD1 as D (5 bases). Germline V lookup: CDR1 LNHDA, CDR2 SQIVND (reference sequence). The V end lost 6 bases, the J end lost 0 bases, and 8 bases lay between the germline ends. The length of the CDR3 is 13 residues. This CDR3 is CASRGPMNTEAFF. In nucleotides, the CDR3 is TGTGCCAGTAGGGGGCCTATGAACACTGAAGCTTTCTTT.

This clone has a handful of counts. The rearrangement links TRBV7-8 to TRBJ2-3, with D perhaps matching TRBD2 (6 bases). Germline V gene lookup returns CDR1 SGHVS and CDR2 FQNEAQ. Trimming left V 7 bases short and J 5 bases short, with 25 bases between. CDR3 length: 17 residues. The CDR3 DNA reads TGTGCCAGCAAAGGAGGGTACGGGCCACCCCGGGGAGATACGCAGTATTTT. The encoded protein is CASKGGYGPPRGDTQYF.

The chain links TRBV9 to TRBJ2-5; 15 bases line up with TRBD2. With 5 bases clipped from V and 4 bases from J, the junction kept 9 bases outside the gene matches. This CDR3 is built from 17 residues. The germline CDR1 and CDR2 sequences are SGDLS and YYNGEE. The CDR3 spells CASSPGLAGGLGETQYF. Here the CDR3 DNA reads TGTGCCAGCAGTCCTGGACTAGCGGGAGGGTTGGGAGAGACCCAGTACTTC.

V is TRBV7-2 and J is TRBJ1-5; D is perhaps TRBD1 (6 bases). CDR3 length: 17 residues. Deletions cut 2 bases from V and 5 bases from J, with 19 bases between. CDR1 is SGHTA and CDR2 is FQGNSA in the germline V gene. CDR3: CASSLTRRTGSYQPQHF. The CDR3 DNA is TGTGCCAGCAGCTTAACTCGGCGAACAGGGAGTTATCAGCCCCAGCATTTT.

The rearrangement joins TRBV29-1 to TRBJ2-3, with a possible D match to TRBD1 (5 bases). Germline CDR1 SQVTM, CDR2 ANQGSEA. Trimming cost V 7 bases and J 3 bases, with 8 bases left between them. There are 11 residues in the CDR3. The CDR3 loop is CSGDRTDTQYF. The DNA of the CDR3 is TGCAGCGGAGACAGAACAGATACGCAGTATTTT.

The chain links TRBV6-5 to TRBJ2-7, with 7 nucleotides matching TRBD2. The CDR3 is made up of 15 amino acids. The V gene end was trimmed by 3 bases and the J gene end by 0 bases; junction bases not matched to a gene: 5. From germline, CDR1 is MNHEY and CDR2 SVGAGI. CDR3 DNA: TGTGCCAGCAGTTATTCTAGCGGAGACTCCTACGAGCAGTACTTC. This codes for CASSYSSGDSYEQYF.

This chain joins TRBV7-2 and TRBJ2-7; D might be TRBD1 (6 bases). This CDR3 has 14 amino acids. Germline V lookup: CDR1 SGHTA, CDR2 FQGNSA. Trimming removed 2 bases at V and 3 bases at J, with 11 bases between. Here the CDR3 reads CASSLQGQDYEQYF. In DNA form, the CDR3 reads TGTGCCAGCAGCTTACAGGGACAAGACTACGAGCAGTACTTC.

This chain links TRBV9 with TRBJ2-1; a weak D match, TRBD1 (5 bases). Trimming pared 2 bases from V and 6 bases from J, leaving 9 bases between. Germline V CDR1 and CDR2: SGDLS, YYNGEE. The CDR3 has 13 residues. CDR3 sequence reads: CASSVGQGNEQFF. CDR3 nucleotides: TGTGCCAGCAGCGTTGGGCAGGGCAATGAGCAGTTCTTC.

V is TRBV19 and J is TRBJ1-5, with D perhaps TRBD1 (5 bases). Germline-derived CDR1 and CDR2 are LNHDA and SQIVND (reference sequence). Trimming pared 5 bases from V and 5 bases from J, leaving 10 bases between. The CDR3 consists of 13 residues. The CDR3: CASSFGGDQPQHF. CDR3 sequence (DNA): TGTGCCAGTAGTTTCGGGGGGGATCAGCCCCAGCATTTT.

The V call is TRBV2, the J call TRBJ1-6; TRBD1 matches 9 bases. The germline V gene encodes CDR1 SNHLY and CDR2 FYNNEI. V lost 6 bases, J lost 5 bases, and 8 bases stayed unmatched. The CDR3 is 16 residues long. CDR3 sequence reads: CASSGQGPINNSPLHF. CDR3 DNA: TGTGCCAGCAGCGGACAGGGGCCTATTAATAATTCACCCCTCCACTTT.

The V call is TRBV28, the J call TRBJ2-7; possibly TRBD2 for D (6 bases). Germline V gene data show CDR1 as MDHEN and CDR2 as SYDVKM. Trimming cost V 3 bases and J 4 bases, with 28 bases left between them. The CDR3 runs 19 residues. The CDR3 nucleotides are TGTGCCAGCAGTTTCCCGCCAGGGCGGAGGGACCTCAATGCATACGAGCAGTACTTC. It codes for CASSFPPGRRDLNAYEQYF. The whole variable domain, remainder taken from reference TRBV28 and TRBJ2-7, is DVKVTQSSRYLVKRTGEKVFLECVQDMDHENMFWYRQDPGLGLRLIYFSYDVKMKEKGDIPEGYSVSREKKERFSLILESASTNQTSMYLCASSFPPGRRDLNAYEQYFGPGTRLTVT.

The chain couples TRBV30 to TRBJ2-3; 7 nucleotides match TRBD2. The CDR3 extends over 15 amino acids. Trimming cost V 4 bases and J 1 base; bases outside gene matches: 8. CDR1 and CDR2 from the germline V gene are GTSNPN and SVGIG (reference sequence). CDR3 residues: CAWNPLARGTDTQYF. DNA of the CDR3: TGTGCCTGGAATCCACTAGCGAGGGGCACAGATACGCAGTATTTT. The complete variable domain, with remaining parts taken from reference TRBV30 and TRBJ2-3, reads SQTIHQWPATLVQPVGSPLSLECTVEGTSNPNLYWYRQAAGRGLQLLFYSVGIGQISSEVPQNLSASRPQDRQFILSSKKLLLSDSGFYLCAWNPLARGTDTQYFGPGTRLTVL.